This entry lists 10 T cell receptor beta chains sequenced from one sample in a study of CD8 T cell repertoires and HIV-1 epitope variants. Measured with immunoSEQ multiplex PCR; TCRdb has only the in-frame clones, and not every one. Of some 5,500 clones in the sample, roughly 68% were seen once. Antigens for these TCRs are unknown. Sequencing used cultured CD8+ T cells derived from PBMCs. Receptors were obtained from a male donor with HIV.

V and J are TRBV5-6 and TRBJ1-6; D call uncertain. V lost 0 bases to trimming and J lost 7 bases, with 8 bases between them. Germline-derived CDR1 and CDR2 are SGHDT and YYEEEE. This CDR3 has 14 residues. Written as DNA, the CDR3 is TGTGCCAGCAGCTTGGGGGGTGAGAATTCACCCCTCCACTTT. This translates into CASSLGGENSPLHF. Drawing the rest from reference TRBV5-6 and TRBJ1-6, the complete variable domain is DAGVTQSPTHLIKTRGQQVTLRCSPKSGHDTVSWYQQALGQGPQFIFQYYEEEERQRGNFPDRFSGHQFPNYSSELNVNALLLGDSALYLCASSLGGENSPLHFGNGTRLTVT.

This rearrangement joins TRBV7-2 to TRBJ2-7; either TRBD1 or TRBD2 may supply D (5 bases each). The germline V gene has CDR1 SGHTA and CDR2 FQGNSA. Trimming removed 5 bases at V and 2 bases at J, with 22 bases between. The length of the CDR3 is 17 residues. The CDR3 region has the DNA TGTGCCAGCAGCCTAGGGGATGGAGCGGCCTCTACCTACGAGCAGTACTTC. Translation: CASSLGDGAASTYEQYF.

The chain employs TRBV28 and TRBJ2-7; no reliable D call. V was pared by 4 bases and J by 2 bases, with 15 bases between. Germline V gene data show CDR1 as MDHEN and CDR2 as SYDVKM. There are 15 residues in the CDR3. As DNA, the CDR3 is TGTGCCAGCAGTTCCATGGTGGCAACAGCCTACGAGCAGTACTTC. Translating it yields CASSSMVATAYEQYF.

The gene calls are TRBV27 and TRBJ2-5; 8 nucleotides align to TRBD2. The CDR3 consists of 15 residues. Germline CDR1 is MNHEY and CDR2 is SMNVEV (reference sequence). V trimming: 6 bases; J trimming: 4 bases; junction bases outside the gene matches: 10. Here the CDR3 reads CASSVAGTSGETQYF. For the CDR3, the DNA is TGTGCCAGCAGCGTAGCCGGAACTAGCGGAGAGACCCAGTACTTC.

V and J are TRBV28 and TRBJ2-5, with TRBD1 as a possible D gene (6 bases). The CDR3 has 15 residues. Germline V gene sequence: CDR1 MDHEN, CDR2 SYDVKM. Deletions cut 6 bases from V and 3 bases from J, with 17 bases between. CDR3 nucleotides: TGTGCCAGCAGCTCATCCAAGTACAGGGAAGAGACCCAGTACTTC. Translating gives CASSSSKYREETQYF.

This clone was picked up a small number of times. This chain links TRBV27 with TRBJ2-1; 8 nucleotides line up with TRBD2. The CDR3 spans 15 residues. Unmatched junction bases numbered 5, after V lost 1 base and J lost 6 bases. Germline CDR1 MNHEY, CDR2 SMNVEV (reference sequence). CDR3 residues: CASSLLGLGTNEQFF. The CDR3 nucleotides are TGTGCCAGCAGTTTATTGGGACTAGGTACCAATGAGCAGTTCTTC.

This chain uses TRBV6-1 with TRBJ1-1, with D unresolved. Trimming took off 1 base at V and 3 bases at J, with 6 bases between the two ends. This CDR3 has 13 amino acids. Germline CDR1 reads MNHNS; CDR2 reads SASEGT. CDR3: CASSEGVYTEAFF. CDR3 coding DNA: TGTGCCAGCAGTGAAGGGGTTTACACTGAAGCTTTCTTT.

This chain connects TRBV15 to TRBJ2-1; D might be TRBD1 (5 bases). The germline CDR1 and CDR2 sequences are LNHNV and YYDKDF (reference sequence). Deletions cut 0 bases from V and 6 bases from J, with 12 bases between. CDR3 length equals 15 residues. Here the CDR3 reads CATSREGVMSNEQFF. CDR3 DNA sequence: TGTGCCACCAGCAGAGAAGGGGTGATGAGCAATGAGCAGTTCTTC.

The chain has TRBV5-6 and TRBJ2-3, with a tentative D call TRBD2 (5 bases). Per the germline V gene, CDR1 is SGHDT and CDR2 is YYEEEE. CDR3 length equals 18 residues. The V gene lost 2 bases and the J gene lost 0 bases, with 19 bases spanning the gap. Written as DNA, the CDR3 is TGTGCCAGCAGCTTTCCCCCTGGTATGGCGGGCAGCACAGATACGCAGTATTTT. Translated: CASSFPPGMAGSTDTQYF.

This chain connects TRBV2 to TRBJ2-5; D uncertain. The J call is doubtful: the DNA matches TRBJ2-7 better. Germline loops: CDR1 SNHLY, CDR2 FYNNEI. The CDR3 consists of 12 residues. The CDR3 spells CASLLSAHEQYF. The CDR3 DNA sequence: TGTGCCAGCCTTTTATCGGCTCACGAGCAGTACTTC.